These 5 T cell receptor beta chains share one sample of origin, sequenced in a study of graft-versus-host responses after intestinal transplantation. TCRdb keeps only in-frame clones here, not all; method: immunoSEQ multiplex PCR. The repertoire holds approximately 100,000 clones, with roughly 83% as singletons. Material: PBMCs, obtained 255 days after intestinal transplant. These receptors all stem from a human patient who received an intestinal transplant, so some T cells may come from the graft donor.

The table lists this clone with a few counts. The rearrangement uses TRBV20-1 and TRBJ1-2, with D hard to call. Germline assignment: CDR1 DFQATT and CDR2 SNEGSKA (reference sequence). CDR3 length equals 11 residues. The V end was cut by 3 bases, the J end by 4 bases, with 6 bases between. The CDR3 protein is CSARIGYGYTF. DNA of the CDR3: TGCAGTGCTAGGATAGGCTATGGCTACACCTTC.

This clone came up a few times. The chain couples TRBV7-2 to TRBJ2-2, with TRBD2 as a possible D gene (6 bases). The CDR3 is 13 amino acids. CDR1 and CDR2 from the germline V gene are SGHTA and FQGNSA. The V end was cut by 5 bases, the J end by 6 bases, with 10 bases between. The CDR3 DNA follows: TGTGCCAGCAGCCGGCCGGGGGCCGGGGAGCTGTTTTTT. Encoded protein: CASSRPGAGELFF. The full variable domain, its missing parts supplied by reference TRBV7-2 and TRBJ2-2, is GAGVSQSPSNKVTEKGKDVELRCDPISGHTALYWYRQSLGQGLEFLIYFQGNSAPDKSGLPSDRFSAERTGGSVSTLTIQRTQQEDSAVYLCASSRPGAGELFFGEGSRLTVL.

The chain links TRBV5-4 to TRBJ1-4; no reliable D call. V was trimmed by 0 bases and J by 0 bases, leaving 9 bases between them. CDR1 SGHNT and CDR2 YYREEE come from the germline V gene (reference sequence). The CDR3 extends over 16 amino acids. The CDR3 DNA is TGTGCCAGCAGCTTGGACAGTACTTCAACTAATGAAAAACTGTTTTTT. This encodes CASSLDSTSTNEKLFF.

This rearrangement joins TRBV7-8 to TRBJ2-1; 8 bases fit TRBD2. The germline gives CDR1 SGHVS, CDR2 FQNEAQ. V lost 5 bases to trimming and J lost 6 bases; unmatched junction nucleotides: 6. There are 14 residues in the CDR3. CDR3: CASSPSGGPNEQFF. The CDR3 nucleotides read TGTGCCAGCAGCCCGTCGGGGGGGCCCAATGAGCAGTTCTTC.

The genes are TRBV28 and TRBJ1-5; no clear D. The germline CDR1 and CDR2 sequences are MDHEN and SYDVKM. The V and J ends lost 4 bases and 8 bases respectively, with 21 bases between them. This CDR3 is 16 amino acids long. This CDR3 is CASSSPREEGDKPQHF. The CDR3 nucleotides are TGTGCCAGCAGTTCGCCCCGGGAGGAGGGTGATAAGCCCCAGCATTTT.